The entry that follows covers one T cell receptor beta chain sequence. Antigen unknown. This sample is part of a study of cytomegalovirus exposure and HLA in healthy donors. In the PCR, 60 Vbeta and 13 Jbeta primers were used. Clones were read by immunoSEQ multiplex PCR, and TCRdb kept only the in-frame ones, dropping some. The sample contains some 180,000 clones, around 81% of which appear only once. Points from the study as a whole: Links to common viral pathogens appeared, in a later analysis, for several of the most significant clusters. Rarity marked most TCR sequences, yet some public TCRs occurred in many donors.

Sequenced: PBMCs. The origin of this receptor is a man aged 30 to 39 in good health and CMV-seronegative.

The CDR3 sequence is CASRDPGLGDYEQYF. The CDR3 nucleotides read TGTGCCAGCAGGGATCCGGGACTAGGGGACTACGAGCAGTACTTC. V and J are TRBV2 and TRBJ2-7; 8 bases align to TRBD2. The V and J ends lost 6 bases and 3 bases, in that order; junction bases with no gene match: 10. This CDR3 has 15 amino acids. CDR1 is SNHLY, CDR2 FYNNEI, per germline.